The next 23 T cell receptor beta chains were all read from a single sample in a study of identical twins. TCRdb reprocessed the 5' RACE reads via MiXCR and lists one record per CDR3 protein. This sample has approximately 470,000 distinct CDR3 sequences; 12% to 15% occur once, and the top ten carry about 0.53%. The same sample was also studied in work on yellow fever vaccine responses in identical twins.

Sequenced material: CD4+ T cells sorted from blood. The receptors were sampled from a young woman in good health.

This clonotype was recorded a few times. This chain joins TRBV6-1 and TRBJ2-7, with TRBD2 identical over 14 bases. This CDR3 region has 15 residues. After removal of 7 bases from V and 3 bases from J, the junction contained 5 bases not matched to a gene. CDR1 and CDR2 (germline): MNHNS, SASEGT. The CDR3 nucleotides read TGTGCCAGCACCCAAGGACTAGCGGGAGGCTACGAGCAGTACTTC. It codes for CASTQGLAGGYEQYF.

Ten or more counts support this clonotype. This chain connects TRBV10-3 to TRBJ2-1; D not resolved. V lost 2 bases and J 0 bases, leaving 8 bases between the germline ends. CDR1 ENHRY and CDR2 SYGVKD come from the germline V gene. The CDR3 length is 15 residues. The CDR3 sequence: CAISEPALSYNEQFF. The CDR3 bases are TGTGCCATCAGTGAGCCAGCCCTCTCCTACAATGAGCAGTTCTTC.

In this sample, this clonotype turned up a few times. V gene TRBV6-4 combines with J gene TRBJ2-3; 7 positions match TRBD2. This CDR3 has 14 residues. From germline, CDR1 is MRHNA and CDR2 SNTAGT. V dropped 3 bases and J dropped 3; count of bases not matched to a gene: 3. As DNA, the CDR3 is TGTGCCAGCAGTGAAGCGGGGAGGACAGATACGCAGTATTTT. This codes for CASSEAGRTDTQYF.

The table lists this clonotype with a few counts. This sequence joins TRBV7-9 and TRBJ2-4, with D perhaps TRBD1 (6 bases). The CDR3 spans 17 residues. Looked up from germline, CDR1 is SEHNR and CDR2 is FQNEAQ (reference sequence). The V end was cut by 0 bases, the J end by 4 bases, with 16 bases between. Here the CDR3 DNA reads TGTGCCAGCAGCTTAGCGTTGGCAGGGGCTATTAAAAACATTCAGTACTTC. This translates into CASSLALAGAIKNIQYF.

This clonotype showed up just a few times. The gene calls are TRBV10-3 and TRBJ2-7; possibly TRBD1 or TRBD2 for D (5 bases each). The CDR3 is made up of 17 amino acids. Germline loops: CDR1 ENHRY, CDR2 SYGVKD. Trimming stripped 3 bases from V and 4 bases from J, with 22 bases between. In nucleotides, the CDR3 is TGTGCCATCAGTGACCACACGGGGACGCGAACTTTGTACGAGCAGTACTTC. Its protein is CAISDHTGTRTLYEQYF.

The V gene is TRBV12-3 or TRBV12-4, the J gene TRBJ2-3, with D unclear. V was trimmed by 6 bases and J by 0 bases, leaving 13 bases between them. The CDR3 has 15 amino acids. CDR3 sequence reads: CASSTVGTSTDTQYF. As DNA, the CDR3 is TGTGCCAGCAGCACAGTTGGAACTAGCACAGATACGCAGTATTTT.

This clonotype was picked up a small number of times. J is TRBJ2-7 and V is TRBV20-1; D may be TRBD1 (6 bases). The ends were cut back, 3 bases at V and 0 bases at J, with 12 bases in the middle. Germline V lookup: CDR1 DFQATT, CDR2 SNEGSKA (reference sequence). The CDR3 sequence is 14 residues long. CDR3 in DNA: TGCAGTGCTAGCGTCAGGACAGCCTCCTACGAGCAGTACTTC. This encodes CSASVRTASYEQYF.

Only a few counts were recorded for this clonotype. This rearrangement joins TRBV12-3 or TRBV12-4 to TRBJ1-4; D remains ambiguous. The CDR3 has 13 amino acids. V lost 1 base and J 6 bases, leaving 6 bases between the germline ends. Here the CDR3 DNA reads TGTGCCAGCAGTTTAGATTCCTATGAAAAACTGTTTTTT. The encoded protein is CASSLDSYEKLFF.

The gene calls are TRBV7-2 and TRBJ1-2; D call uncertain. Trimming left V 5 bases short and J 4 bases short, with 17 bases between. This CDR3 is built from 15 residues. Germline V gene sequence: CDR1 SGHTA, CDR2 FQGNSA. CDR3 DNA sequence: TGTGCCAGCAGCCTCAGCTCGGGAGTCGTCTATGGCTACACCTTC. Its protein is CASSLSSGVVYGYTF. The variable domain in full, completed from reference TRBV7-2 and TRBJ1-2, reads GAGVSQSPSNKVTEKGKDVELRCDPISGHTALYWYRQSLGQGLEFLIYFQGNSAPDKSGLPSDRFSAERTGGSVSTLTIQRTQQEDSAVYLCASSLSSGVVYGYTFGSGTRLTVV.

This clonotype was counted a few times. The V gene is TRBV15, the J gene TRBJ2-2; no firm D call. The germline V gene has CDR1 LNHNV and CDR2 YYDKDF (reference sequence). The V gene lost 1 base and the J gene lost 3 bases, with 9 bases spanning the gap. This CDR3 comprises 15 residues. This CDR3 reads CATSRGGSYTGELFF. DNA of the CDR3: TGTGCCACCAGCAGAGGAGGATCGTACACCGGGGAGCTGTTTTTT. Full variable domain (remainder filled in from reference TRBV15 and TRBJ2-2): DAMVIQNPRYQVTQFGKPVTLSCSQTLNHNVMYWYQQKSSQAPKLLFHYYDKDFNNEADTPDNFQSRRPNTSFCFLDIRSPGLGDTAMYLCATSRGGSYTGELFFGEGSRLTVL.

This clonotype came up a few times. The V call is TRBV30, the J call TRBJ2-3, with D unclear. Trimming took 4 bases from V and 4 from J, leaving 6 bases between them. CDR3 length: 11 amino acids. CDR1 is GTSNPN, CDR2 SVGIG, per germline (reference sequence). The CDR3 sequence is CAWNFADTQYF. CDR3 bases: TGTGCCTGGAACTTCGCAGATACGCAGTATTTT. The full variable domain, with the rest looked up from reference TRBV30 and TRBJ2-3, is SQTIHQWPATLVQPVGSPLSLECTVEGTSNPNLYWYRQAAGRGLQLLFYSVGIGQISSEVPQNLSASRPQDRQFILSSKKLLLSDSGFYLCAWNFADTQYFGPGTRLTVL.

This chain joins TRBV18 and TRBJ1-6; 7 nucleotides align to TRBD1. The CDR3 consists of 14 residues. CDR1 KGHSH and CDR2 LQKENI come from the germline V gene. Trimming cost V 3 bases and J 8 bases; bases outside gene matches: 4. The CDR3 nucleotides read TGTGCCAGCTCACCCCGGGACAGTTATTCACCCCTCCACTTT. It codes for CASSPRDSYSPLHF.

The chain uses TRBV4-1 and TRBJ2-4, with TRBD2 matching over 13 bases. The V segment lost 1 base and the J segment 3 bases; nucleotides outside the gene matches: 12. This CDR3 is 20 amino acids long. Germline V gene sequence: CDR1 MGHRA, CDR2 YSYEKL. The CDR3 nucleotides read TGCGCCAGCAGCCAAGCCACCGGGACTAGCGGGAACGACGTCAAAAACATTCAGTACTTC. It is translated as CASSQATGTSGNDVKNIQYF.

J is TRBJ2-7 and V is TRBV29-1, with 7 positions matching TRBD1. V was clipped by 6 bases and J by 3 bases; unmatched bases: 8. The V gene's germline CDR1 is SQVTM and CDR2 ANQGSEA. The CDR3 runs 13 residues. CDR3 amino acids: CSVKGQTDYEQYF. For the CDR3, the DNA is TGCAGCGTAAAGGGACAGACCGACTACGAGCAGTACTTC.

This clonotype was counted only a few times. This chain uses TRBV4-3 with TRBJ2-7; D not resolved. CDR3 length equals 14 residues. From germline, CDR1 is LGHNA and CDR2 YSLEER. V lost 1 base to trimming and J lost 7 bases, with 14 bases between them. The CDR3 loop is CASSQGMPAGEQYF. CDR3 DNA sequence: TGCGCCAGCAGCCAAGGGATGCCGGCCGGGGAGCAGTACTTC.

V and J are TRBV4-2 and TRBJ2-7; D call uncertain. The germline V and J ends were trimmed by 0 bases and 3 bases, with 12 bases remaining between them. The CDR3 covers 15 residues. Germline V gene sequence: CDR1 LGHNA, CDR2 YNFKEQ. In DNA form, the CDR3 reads TGTGCCAGCAGCCAAGATTGGGCAGCGAGCTACGAGCAGTACTTC. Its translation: CASSQDWAASYEQYF.

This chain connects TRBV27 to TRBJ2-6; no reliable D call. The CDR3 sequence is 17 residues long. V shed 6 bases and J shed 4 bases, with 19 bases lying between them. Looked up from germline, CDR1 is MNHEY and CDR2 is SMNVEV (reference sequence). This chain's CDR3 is CASSKLNDRAGANVLTF. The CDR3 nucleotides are TGTGCCAGCAGCAAGCTAAACGACCGGGCAGGGGCCAACGTCCTGACTTTC.

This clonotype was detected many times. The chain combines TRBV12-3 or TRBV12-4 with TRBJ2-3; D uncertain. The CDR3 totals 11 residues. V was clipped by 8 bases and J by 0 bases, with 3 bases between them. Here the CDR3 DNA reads TGTGCCAGCGGCAGCACAGATACGCAGTATTTT. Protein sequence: CASGSTDTQYF.

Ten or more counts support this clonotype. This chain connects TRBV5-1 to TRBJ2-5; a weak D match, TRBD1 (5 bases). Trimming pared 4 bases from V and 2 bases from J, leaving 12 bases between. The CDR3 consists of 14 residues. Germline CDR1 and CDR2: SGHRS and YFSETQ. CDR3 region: CASSPRQLQETQYF. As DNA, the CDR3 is TGCGCCAGCAGCCCCCGACAGCTACAAGAGACCCAGTACTTC.

The CDR3 loop is CASSRLAGKAGFETQYF. CDR3 sequence (DNA): TGTGCCAGCAGCCGTCTAGCGGGAAAGGCCGGGTTTGAGACCCAGTACTTC. The chain recombines TRBV4-2 with TRBJ2-5; TRBD2 agrees at 9 bases. The CDR3 sequence is 17 residues long. Trimming removed 4 bases from V and 5 bases from J; junction bases left unmatched: 14. Looked up from germline, CDR1 is LGHNA and CDR2 is YNFKEQ.

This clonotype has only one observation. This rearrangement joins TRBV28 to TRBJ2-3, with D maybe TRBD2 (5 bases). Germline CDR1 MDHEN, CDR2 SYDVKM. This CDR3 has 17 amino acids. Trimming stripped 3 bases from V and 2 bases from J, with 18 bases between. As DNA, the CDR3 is TGTGCCAGCAGTTTTAACCCCGGGAATAGAAACACAGATACGCAGTATTTT. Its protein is CASSFNPGNRNTDTQYF.

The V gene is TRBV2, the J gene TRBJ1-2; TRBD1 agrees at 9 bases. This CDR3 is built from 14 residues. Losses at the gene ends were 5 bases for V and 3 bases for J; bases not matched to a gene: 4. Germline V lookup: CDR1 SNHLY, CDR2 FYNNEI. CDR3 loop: CASSSRTGDYGYTF. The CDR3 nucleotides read TGTGCCAGCAGTTCCCGGACAGGGGACTATGGCTACACCTTC. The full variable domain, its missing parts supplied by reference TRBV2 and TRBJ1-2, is EPEVTQTPSHQVTQMGQEVILRCVPISNHLYFYWYRQILGQKVEFLVSFYNNEISEKSEIFDDQFSVERPDGSNFTLKIRSTKLEDSAMYFCASSSRTGDYGYTFGSGTRLTVV.

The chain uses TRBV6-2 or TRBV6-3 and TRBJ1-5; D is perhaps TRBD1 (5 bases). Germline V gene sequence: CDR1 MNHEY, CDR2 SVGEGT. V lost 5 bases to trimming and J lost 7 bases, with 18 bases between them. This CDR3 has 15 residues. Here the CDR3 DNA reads TGTGCCAGCAGTAATACCGGGGACCCTTTCCAGCCCCAGCATTTT. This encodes CASSNTGDPFQPQHF.